The 19 T cell receptor beta chains given below trace back to one sample, sequenced in a study of shared clonotypes between healthy human individuals (dated by TCRdb to the early 2020s). Library prep was done by the immunoSEQ multiplex PCR assay. The clones in this table, taken by TCRdb from immuneACCESS, are in-frame only. Not every clone is retained; where verified, under half of the shortfall comes from an unresolved V gene, and the cause of the rest is unknown. This sample has about 460,000 clones in its table, and approximately 77% of those were observed once. The ten largest clones take up 12% of the sample. The sample consisted of PBMCs. These receptors all come from a woman aged 40 to 50 in good health. Some clones in this sample may be carry-over from other donors' samples.

V is TRBV13 and J is TRBJ2-7; 9 bases line up with TRBD1. Per the germline V gene, CDR1 is PRHDT and CDR2 is FYEKMQ (reference sequence). V trimming: 5 bases; J trimming: 1 base; junction bases outside the gene matches: 6. The CDR3 sequence is 15 residues long. In DNA, the CDR3 is TGTGCCAGCAGCACACGGGACAGGGTTTCCTACGAGCAGTACTTC. Translating it yields CASSTRDRVSYEQYF.

V is TRBV28 and J is TRBJ2-3, with 12 bases that match TRBD2. Germline lookup yields CDR1 MDHEN and CDR2 SYDVKM. CDR3 size: 18 residues. With 10 bases clipped from V and 4 bases from J, the junction kept 18 bases outside the gene matches. The CDR3 region has the DNA TGTGCCACCAACCCAAGTGGGACTAGCGGGTGGGGAGCAGATACGCAGTATTTT. Protein sequence: CATNPSGTSGWGADTQYF.

Details on this clone: A read error likely explains this, since a far larger clone differs by one base. The rearrangement links TRBV7-9 to TRBJ1-1; D is ambiguous. The germline gives CDR1 SEHNR, CDR2 FQNEAQ (reference sequence). There are 13 residues in the CDR3. The CDR3 bases are TGTGCCCGCAGCTTTTGGGGGAACACTGAAGCTTTCTTT. This encodes CARSFWGNTEAFF.

This sequence joins TRBV6-1 and TRBJ1-5; tentative D call: TRBD1 (6 bases). The CDR3 runs to 13 residues. V lost 7 bases and J lost 4, with 11 bases in between. CDR1 and CDR2 from the germline V gene are MNHNS and SASEGT. Here the CDR3 DNA reads TGTGCCAGCACCGGGACAATTAATCAGCCCCAGCATTTT. Its protein product is CASTGTINQPQHF.

V gene TRBV5-1 combines with J gene TRBJ1-5, with D unresolved. Germline assignment: CDR1 SGHRS and CDR2 YFSETQ. The CDR3 spans 15 residues. The germline V and J ends were trimmed by 4 bases and 0 bases, with 11 bases remaining between them. Here the CDR3 reads CASSLFDASNQPQHF. For the CDR3, the DNA is TGCGCCAGCAGCCTATTCGACGCTAGCAATCAGCCCCAGCATTTT.

The chain has TRBV15 and TRBJ2-2, with TRBD2 matching 7 bases. Germline values: CDR1 LNHNV, CDR2 YYDKDF (reference sequence). The CDR3 runs to 15 residues. The V and J ends lost 7 bases and 5 bases, in that order; junction bases with no gene match: 10. The CDR3 coding sequence is TGTGCCACCAACCTCGGCGGGAGTGGAACCGGGGAGCTGTTTTTT. This encodes CATNLGGSGTGELFF.

Details on this clone: Only one base separates this from a far larger clonotype, so it likely reflects a read error. This same CDR3 is encoded by further DNA sequences in the sample. The chain joins TRBV30 to TRBJ2-3, with D tentatively TRBD2 (6 bases). Germline V lookup: CDR1 GTSNPN, CDR2 SVGIG (reference sequence). The V end lost 3 bases, the J end lost 3 bases, and 10 bases lay between the germline ends. The CDR3 consists of 13 residues. CDR3 DNA sequence: TGTGCCTGGAGAAAGGGAGGAACAGATACGCAGTATTTT. Its translation is CAWRKGGTDTQYF.

The chain couples TRBV27 to TRBJ2-2; the D gene is possibly TRBD1 (6 bases). The CDR3 contains 15 residues. Germline V gives CDR1 MNHEY, CDR2 SMNVEV (reference sequence). V was shortened by 7 bases and J by 2 bases, with 14 bases between the two germline ends. The DNA for the CDR3 is TGTGCCAGCACTAGTTGGGACATAAACACCGGGGAGCTGTTTTTT. Translating gives CASTSWDINTGELFF.

Only a few counts were recorded for this clone. This rearrangement joins TRBV30 to TRBJ2-5; the D is unclear. CDR3 length: 13 amino acids. The germline V gene encodes CDR1 GTSNPN and CDR2 SVGIG (reference sequence). Trimming shortened V by 5 bases and J by 0 bases, and 10 bases separated the two germline ends. This chain's CDR3 is CAWSQGYQETQYF. The CDR3 nucleotides read TGTGCCTGGTCGCAAGGGTACCAAGAGACCCAGTACTTC.

The gene calls are TRBV7-2 and TRBJ2-3; 10 bases fit TRBD2. Germline CDR1 reads SGHTA; CDR2 reads FQGNSA. The CDR3 loop spans 16 amino acids. The trim removed 2 bases at V and 3 bases at J, leaving 5 bases unmatched. CDR3 bases: TGTGCCAGCAGCTTACGGGCTAGCGGGAGAACAGATACGCAGTATTTT. This encodes CASSLRASGRTDTQYF. Filled out from reference TRBV7-2 and TRBJ2-3, the complete variable domain reads GAGVSQSPSNKVTEKGKDVELRCDPISGHTALYWYRQSLGQGLEFLIYFQGNSAPDKSGLPSDRFSAERTGGSVSTLTIQRTQQEDSAVYLCASSLRASGRTDTQYFGPGTRLTVL.

J is TRBJ2-7 and V is TRBV7-8; a possible D gene is TRBD2 (5 bases). The CDR3 covers 13 residues. Trimming removed 7 bases from V and 3 bases from J, with 13 bases in between. Germline V CDR1 and CDR2: SGHVS, FQNEAQ. CDR3 residues: CASTGRADYEQYF. The CDR3 DNA is TGTGCCAGCACCGGGCGGGCGGACTACGAGCAGTACTTC.

The chain joins TRBV7-9 to TRBJ2-5, with D hard to call. This CDR3 is 14 amino acids long. Germline V CDR1 and CDR2: SEHNR, FQNEAQ (reference sequence). Trimming removed 1 base from V and 4 bases from J, with 10 bases in between. This CDR3 reads CASSLGAARETQYF. The CDR3 coding sequence is TGTGCCAGCAGCTTAGGGGCAGCAAGAGAGACCCAGTACTTC.

The chain has TRBV30 and TRBJ2-7; TRBD2 agrees at 7 bases. This CDR3 comprises 15 residues. Germline V gives CDR1 GTSNPN, CDR2 SVGIG (reference sequence). V gave up 1 base and J gave up 7 bases; unmatched junction bases: 13. The CDR3 here is CAWSGLRETGREQYF. The DNA of the CDR3 is TGTGCCTGGAGTGGGTTGCGGGAGACGGGGAGGGAGCAGTACTTC.

A note on this clone: A read error is possible here, since a much larger clone lies one base away. The chain recombines TRBV6-1 with TRBJ1-2, with 8 bases that match TRBD1. The J segment lost 3 bases and the V segment lost 6 bases, leaving 3 bases of the junction unmatched. The germline gives CDR1 MNHNS, CDR2 SASEGT. The length of the CDR3 is 13 residues. The CDR3 region is CASRLQGDYGYTF. CDR3 DNA: TGTGCCAGCAGGTTACAGGGGGACTATGGCTACACCTTC.

The chain couples TRBV28 to TRBJ2-7; 8 bases match TRBD2. Trimming took 6 bases from V and 2 from J; bases not matched to a gene: 6. The CDR3 runs to 14 residues. CDR1 and CDR2 (germline): MDHEN, SYDVKM. The CDR3 bases are TGTGCCAGCAGAGATTCTAGCGGGCCCTACGAGCAGTACTTC. Its translation: CASRDSSGPYEQYF.

The genes are TRBV7-9 and TRBJ1-5; D may be TRBD1 (5 bases). The CDR3 runs to 14 residues. Per the germline V gene, CDR1 is SEHNR and CDR2 is FQNEAQ (reference sequence). V shed 3 bases and J shed 4 bases, with 10 bases lying between them. CDR3 DNA sequence: TGTGCCAGCAGCTTGGCTGGACATAATCAGCCCCAGCATTTT. This gives the protein CASSLAGHNQPQHF.

The chain links TRBV28 to TRBJ2-3; TRBD2 agrees at 7 bases. After removal of 3 bases from V and 1 base from J, the junction contained 4 bases not matched to a gene. Germline V gene data show CDR1 as MDHEN and CDR2 as SYDVKM. This CDR3 has 15 residues. In nucleotides, the CDR3 is TGTGCCAGCAGTTTGGGTCTAGCGGGCACAGATACGCAGTATTTT. Encoded protein: CASSLGLAGTDTQYF. Full variable domain (remainder filled in from reference TRBV28 and TRBJ2-3): DVKVTQSSRYLVKRTGEKVFLECVQDMDHENMFWYRQDPGLGLRLIYFSYDVKMKEKGDIPEGYSVSREKKERFSLILESASTNQTSMYLCASSLGLAGTDTQYFGPGTRLTVL.

The V gene is TRBV7-9, the J gene TRBJ2-5; D gene uncertain. The CDR3 loop spans 13 amino acids. Germline V gene data show CDR1 as SEHNR and CDR2 as FQNEAQ (reference sequence). The V end lost 11 bases, the J end lost 0 bases, and 13 bases lay between the germline ends. DNA for the CDR3: TGTGCCGGCGTGTTTCGATACCAAGAGACCCAGTACTTC. Residues: CAGVFRYQETQYF.

The chain uses TRBV21-1 and TRBJ1-1; the table calls TRBD1, which could not be checked here. TRBV21-1 is described as a pseudogene. There are 21 residues in the CDR3. The CDR3 region is CASSHPDGAGGGLRTNTEAFF. The CDR3, as DNA: TGTGCCAGCAGCCATCCTGACGGGGCGGGTGGGGGCCTTAGAACGAACACTGAAGCTTTCTTT.